Described below is a single T cell receptor beta chain sequence and its context. Its antigen is currently not known. The junction shows a germline mismatch at one end, possibly a read error. Libraries came from 5' RACE. A second PCR of roughly 7 to 11 cycles was performed with a sample-barcoded 5' primer and a J-beta primer mix. A template-switch 5' adaptor carrying 12 random nucleotides introduced a unique molecular identifier onto each TCR beta cDNA molecule. At least 2.5 million CDR3-containing paired-end reads were obtained from each sample. First-strand cDNA was synthesized from all RNA with the Mint cDNA synthesis kit, primed by a TRBC-specific oligonucleotide. Following uracil-DNA glycosylase treatment, a first 18-cycle PCR with universal primers M1SS and BC2_uni_R was performed on all cDNA. In the authors' own workflow: Each sample was normalized by randomly selecting 1 million high-quality reads, each carrying a distinct molecular identifier. Instead of being binned into consensus sequences, reads that shared molecular identifiers were thrown out. MiTCR, set to a Q25 quality threshold and the strictest error-elimination algorithm, was used for CDR3 identification, clonotype clustering and error correction. A nonparametric unseen species model using Euler transformation provided a lower-bound estimate of total TCR beta diversity. TCRdb's own reprocessing of the public reads used fastp at Q25 and MiXCR and kept productive beta chains. Every distinct CDR3 protein forms one entry, paired with its most common genes and DNA. For this entry, the V and J calls and clone size follow TCRdb and not the study's own pipeline. The sample has 1.8 million or so distinct CDR3 sequences on record, about two fifths of them singletons. Under 25% of the sample comes from the top ten.

The data stem from a study of blood T cells in healthy people across ages (dated by TCRdb to between 2014 and 2017). Regarding the study in general: Template switching captured roughly one uniquely barcoded TCR beta cDNA molecule per two T cells in model experiments. To track age-related changes in TCR beta repertoire diversity, the study relied on deep sequencing normalized with unique cDNA molecular identifiers. The donors were split into four age groups: young (average about 16 years), middle-aged (nearly 40), aged (more than 60) and long-lived (approximately 80). To avoid experimental bias, donors of different ages were distributed randomly across sequencing lanes. Using the same blood draw, the study looked at two additional independent replicas of 1 million unique cDNA reads for two donors, one aged 18 to 30 and the other aged 80 or older.

There are 14 amino acids in the CDR3, from cysteine to phenylalanine inclusive. The read is trimmed to its CDR3 DNA, 42 bases read in frame from base 1. The germline V gene (reference sequence) provides CDR1 SGHAT and CDR2 FQDESV. Systemically healthy Caucasian individuals from Russia, approximately 39 in total and aged roughly 6 to 100 years, were included as donors. Each donor gave 8 to 10 milliliters of peripheral blood, drawn into EDTA-treated Vacutainer tubes. Ficoll-Paque density-gradient centrifugation was used to isolate PBMCs, with at least 6 million obtained per sample. Total RNA was extracted from PBMCs with Trizol reagent, with at least 6 micrograms obtained per sample. Naive CD45RAhigh/CD27high T cell percentages were measured by flow cytometry on a PBMC aliquot from every donor. Results and caveats for the whole study, not just this receptor: Bulk unsorted PBMC profiling prevented conclusive comparison of naive and antigen-experienced compartments. As age increased, observed TCR beta diversity per million T cells dropped in a roughly linear way, and a significant reduction was already evident by age around 41. A strong correlation was found between observed TCR beta diversity and the percentage of naive T cells measured by flow cytometry. Total diversity estimates from one million sequenced T cells were considered lower bounds and underestimates. Because the CMV infection status of the donors was unknown, age-related changes in expanded clonotypes may potentially have been confounded. Compared with the aged group, more naive CD4+ T cells, fewer expanded clones and increased TCR diversity were shown by the long-lived group, suggesting age selection.

The sequence joins TRBV11-1 to TRBJ2-3, with the D segment identity uncertain. The specimen sequenced was blood. This TCR came from a human donor in good health. Read as DNA, the sequence is TGTGCCAACAGCGACGGGTTCGTGAGTAATACGCAGTATTTT. This gives the protein CANSDGFVSNTQYF.